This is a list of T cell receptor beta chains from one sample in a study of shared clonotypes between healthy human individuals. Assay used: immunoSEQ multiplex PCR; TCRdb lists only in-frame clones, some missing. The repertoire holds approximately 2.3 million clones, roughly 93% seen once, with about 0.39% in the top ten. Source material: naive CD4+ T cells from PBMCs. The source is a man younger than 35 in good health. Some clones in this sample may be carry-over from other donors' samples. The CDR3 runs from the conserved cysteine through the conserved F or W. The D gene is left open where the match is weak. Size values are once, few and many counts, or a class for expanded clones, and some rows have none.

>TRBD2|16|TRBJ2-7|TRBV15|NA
CATLGRRRGASYEQYF
TGTGCCACCCTTGGAAGAAGGCGGGGGGCCTCCTACGAGCAGTACTTC
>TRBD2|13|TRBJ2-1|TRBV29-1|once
CSVAGGTQWEQFF
TGCAGCGTAGCGGGAGGGACACAATGGGAGCAGTTCTTC
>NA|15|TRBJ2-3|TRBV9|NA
CASSPRGGGTDTQYF
TGTGCCAGCAGCCCCAGGGGAGGCGGAACAGATACGCAGTATTTT
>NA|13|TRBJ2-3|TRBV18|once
CASSPGGTDTQYF
TGTGCCAGCTCACCAGGCGGCACAGATACGCAGTATTTT
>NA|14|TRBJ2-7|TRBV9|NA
CASSVSPSSYEQYF
TGTGCCAGCAGCGTATCCCCCAGCTCCTACGAGCAGTACTTC
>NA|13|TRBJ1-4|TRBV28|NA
CASSPIGAKKLFF
TGTGCCAGCAGCCCAATAGGGGCTAAAAAACTGTTTTTT
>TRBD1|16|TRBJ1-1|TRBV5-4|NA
CASSPRGGVQGAAAFF
TGTGCCAGCAGCCCTCGCGGGGGTGTGCAGGGGGCGGCAGCTTTCTTT
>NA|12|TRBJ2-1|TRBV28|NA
CASRSRRGEQFF
TGTGCCAGCAGATCTCGACGGGGTGAGCAGTTCTTC
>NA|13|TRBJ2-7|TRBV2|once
CASKEGDLYEQYF
TGTGCCAGCAAAGAGGGGGACCTCTACGAGCAGTACTTC
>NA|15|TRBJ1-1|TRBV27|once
CASSLSAVRRTEAFF
TGTGCCAGCAGTTTATCGGCAGTTCGACGTACTGAAGCTTTCTTT
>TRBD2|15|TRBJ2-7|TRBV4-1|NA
CASSQDLAGVYEQYF
TGCGCCAGCAGCCAAGATTTAGCGGGAGTCTACGAGCAGTACTTC
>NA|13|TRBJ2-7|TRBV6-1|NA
CASSTTGPQEQYF
TGTGCCAGCAGTACTACCGGGCCTCAGGAGCAGTACTTC
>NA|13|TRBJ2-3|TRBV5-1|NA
CASSFTTSDTQYF
TGCGCCAGCAGCTTTACTACATCAGATACGCAGTATTTT
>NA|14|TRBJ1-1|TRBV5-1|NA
CASSLEKGVSEAFF
TGCGCCAGCAGCTTGGAGAAAGGGGTGAGTGAAGCTTTCTTT
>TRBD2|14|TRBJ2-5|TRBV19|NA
CASGLAGVRETQYF
TGTGCCAGTGGACTAGCGGGAGTTAGAGAGACCCAGTACTTC
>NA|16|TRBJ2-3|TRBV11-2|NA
CASSLVGQTSTDTQYF
TGTGCCAGCAGCTTAGTTGGACAGACGAGCACAGATACGCAGTATTTT
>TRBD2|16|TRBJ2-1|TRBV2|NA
CASRKGGLAGGHEQFF
TGTGCCAGCAGGAAGGGGGGACTAGCGGGAGGCCATGAGCAGTTCTTC
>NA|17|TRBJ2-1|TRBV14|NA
CASSQERGGISPLGQFF
TGTGCCAGCAGCCAAGAGCGAGGGGGTATATCACCTCTAGGGCAGTTCTTC
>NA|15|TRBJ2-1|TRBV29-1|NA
CSVEAGSPNLNEQFF
TGCAGCGTTGAGGCGGGCAGCCCAAATTTGAATGAGCAGTTCTTC
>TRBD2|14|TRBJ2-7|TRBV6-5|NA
CASSYTSGREEQYF
TGTGCCAGCAGTTACACTAGCGGGAGAGAAGAGCAGTACTTC
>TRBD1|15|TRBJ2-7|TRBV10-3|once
CAISVRQGFSYEQYF
TGTGCCATCAGTGTTCGACAGGGGTTCTCCTACGAGCAGTACTTC
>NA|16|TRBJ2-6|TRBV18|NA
CASSPSRGAGANVLTF
TGTGCCAGCTCACCTAGCAGGGGCGCTGGGGCCAACGTCCTGACTTTC
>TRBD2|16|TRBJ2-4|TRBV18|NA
CASSFLAVGAKNIQYF
TGTGCCAGCTCATTCCTAGCGGTCGGGGCCAAAAACATTCAGTACTTC
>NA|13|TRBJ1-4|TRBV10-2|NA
CASGLTVNEKLFF
TGCGCCAGCGGACTGACAGTTAATGAAAAACTGTTTTTT
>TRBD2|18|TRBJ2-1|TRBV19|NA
CASSTPAWGLVFHNEQFF
TGTGCCAGTAGTACCCCGGCGTGGGGACTAGTGTTCCACAATGAGCAGTTCTTC